This T cell receptor (beta chain) was retrieved from a study of T cell repertoires in cytomegalovirus infection. V was shortened by 1 base and J by 8 bases, with 22 bases between the two germline ends. There are 16 residues in the CDR3. Germline V gene sequence: CDR1 SQVTM, CDR2 ANQGSEA. TCRdb independently ran MiXCR on the reads; one entry per CDR3 protein. This sample has 200,000 to 300,000 distinct CDR3 sequences, with roughly 12% found just once. This clonotype was seen once. The chain is built from TRBV29-1 and TRBJ2-3; possibly TRBD1 or TRBD2 for D (5 bases each). This TCR came from a human donor in good health (CMV status not recorded). Some clones in this sample may be carry-over from other donors' samples. The sample was PBMCs. CDR3 nucleotide sequence: TGCAGCGTTGAAGCTATCCCGGGGCACGGGTTGGGTACGCAGTATTTT. Protein: CSVEAIPGHGLGTQYF.